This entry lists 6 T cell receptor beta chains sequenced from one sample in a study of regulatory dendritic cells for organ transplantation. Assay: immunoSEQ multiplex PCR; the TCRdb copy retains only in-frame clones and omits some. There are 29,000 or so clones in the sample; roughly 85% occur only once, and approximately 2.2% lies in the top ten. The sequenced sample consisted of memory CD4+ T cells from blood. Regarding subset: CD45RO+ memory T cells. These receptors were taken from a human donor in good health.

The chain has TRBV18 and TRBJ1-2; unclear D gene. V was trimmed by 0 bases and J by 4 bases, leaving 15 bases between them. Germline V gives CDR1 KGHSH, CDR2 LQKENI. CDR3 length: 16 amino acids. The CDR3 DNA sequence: TGTGCCAGCTCACCACCGGGGTTAGCCGTATCCTATGGCTACACCTTC. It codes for CASSPPGLAVSYGYTF.

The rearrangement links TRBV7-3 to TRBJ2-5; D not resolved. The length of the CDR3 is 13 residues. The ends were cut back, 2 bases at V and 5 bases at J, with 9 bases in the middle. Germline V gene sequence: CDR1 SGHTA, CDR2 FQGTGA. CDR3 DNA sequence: TGTGCCAGCAGCTTAGCATTGTGGGAGACCCAGTACTTC. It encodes CASSLALWETQYF.

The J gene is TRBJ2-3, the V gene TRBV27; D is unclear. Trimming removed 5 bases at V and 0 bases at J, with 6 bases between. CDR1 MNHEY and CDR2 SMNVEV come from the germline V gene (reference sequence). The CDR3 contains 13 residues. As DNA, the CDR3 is TGTGCCAGCAGTCGGGCTAGCACAGATACGCAGTATTTT. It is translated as CASSRASTDTQYF.

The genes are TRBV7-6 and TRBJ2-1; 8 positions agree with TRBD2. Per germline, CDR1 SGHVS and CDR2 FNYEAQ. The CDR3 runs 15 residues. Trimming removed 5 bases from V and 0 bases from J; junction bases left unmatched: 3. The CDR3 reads CASSRSGSSYNEQFF. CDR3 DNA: TGTGCCAGCAGCCGAAGCGGGAGCTCCTACAATGAGCAGTTCTTC.

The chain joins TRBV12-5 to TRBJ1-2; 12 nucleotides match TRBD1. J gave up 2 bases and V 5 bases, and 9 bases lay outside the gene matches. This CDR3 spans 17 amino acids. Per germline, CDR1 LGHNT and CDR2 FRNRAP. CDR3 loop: CASGITGQGAPNYGYTF. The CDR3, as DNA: TGTGCTAGTGGTATAACGGGACAGGGGGCTCCCAACTATGGCTACACCTTC.

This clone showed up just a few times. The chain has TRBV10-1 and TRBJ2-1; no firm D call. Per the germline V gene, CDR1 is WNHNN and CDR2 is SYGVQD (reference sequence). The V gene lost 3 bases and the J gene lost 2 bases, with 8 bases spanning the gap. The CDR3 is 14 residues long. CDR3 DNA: TGCGCCAGCAGTGATCACCCCACCTACAATGAGCAGTTCTTC. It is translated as CASSDHPTYNEQFF.